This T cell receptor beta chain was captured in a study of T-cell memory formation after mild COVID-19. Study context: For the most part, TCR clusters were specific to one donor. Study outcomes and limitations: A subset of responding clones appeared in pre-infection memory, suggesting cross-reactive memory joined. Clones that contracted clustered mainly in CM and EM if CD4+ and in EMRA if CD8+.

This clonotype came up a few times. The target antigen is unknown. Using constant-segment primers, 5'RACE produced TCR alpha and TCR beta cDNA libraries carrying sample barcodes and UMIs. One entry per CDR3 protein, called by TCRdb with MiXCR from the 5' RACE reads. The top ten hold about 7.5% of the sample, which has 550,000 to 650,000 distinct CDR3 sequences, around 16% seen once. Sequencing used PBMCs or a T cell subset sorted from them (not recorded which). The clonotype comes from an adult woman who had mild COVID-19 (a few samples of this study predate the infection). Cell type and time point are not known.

The CDR3 is CSATPSQGLSGNTIYF. CDR3 in DNA: TGCAGTGCGACCCCTTCACAGGGACTCTCTGGAAACACCATATATTTT. The V and J genes are TRBV20-1 and TRBJ1-3; the D gene is possibly TRBD1 (6 bases). CDR1 and CDR2 (germline): DFQATT, SNEGSKA (reference sequence). The CDR3 consists of 16 residues. The V and J ends lost 6 bases and 0 bases respectively, with 18 bases between them.